The 24 T cell receptor beta chains presented below share a single source sample, sequenced in a study of cytomegalovirus exposure and HLA in healthy donors (dated 2017 in TCRdb). The protocol used for the library was the immunoSEQ multiplex PCR assay. For the multiplex PCR, a mixture combining 60 forward primers for TCR Vbeta segments and 13 reverse primers for TCR Jbeta segments was used. The table was pulled from immuneACCESS by TCRdb, which kept in-frame rearrangements only. Such tables lose some clones; where checked, under half of the loss comes from unresolved V genes, and the rest has no known cause. The table for this sample lists over 150,000 clones; 80% to 85% of them were counted only once. 7% to 9% of the sample lies in the top ten. Material: PBMCs. These receptors came from a male donor in good health and CMV-seropositive.

The gene calls are TRBV30 and TRBJ1-2; 7 nucleotides align to TRBD1. This CDR3 spans 14 amino acids. Germline values: CDR1 GTSNPN, CDR2 SVGIG (reference sequence). The ends lost 0 bases at V and 6 bases at J; junction bases unmatched: 7. CDR3 sequence (DNA): TGTGCCTGGAGTGTCAGACAGGGATTTGATGGCTACACCTTC. Its protein is CAWSVRQGFDGYTF.

This chain connects TRBV28 to TRBJ1-2; TRBD1 matches at 10 bases. The CDR3 contains 13 residues. CDR1 is MDHEN and CDR2 is SYDVKM in the germline V gene. V lost 8 bases and J lost 4; bases outside the gene matches: 4. CDR3 residues: CASDRGQGYGYTF. Written as DNA, the CDR3 is TGTGCCAGCGACAGGGGGCAAGGCTATGGCTACACCTTC.

About this clone itself: Germline and junction disagree at one end, which may indicate a read error. The V gene is TRBV28, the J gene TRBJ2-1; D call uncertain. Germline V lookup: CDR1 MDHEN, CDR2 SYDVKM. This CDR3 comprises 11 residues. CDR3 sequence (DNA): TGTGCCAGCAGTCCCTACCATGAGCAGTTCTTC. It specifies CASSPYHEQFF.

V is TRBV4-1 and J is TRBJ1-1; TRBD1 might be the D (6 bases). V was shortened by 0 bases and J by 5 bases, with 22 bases between the two germline ends. Per the germline V gene, CDR1 is MGHRA and CDR2 is YSYEKL. CDR3 length: 18 residues. CDR3 bases: TGCGCCAGCAGCCAAGAAGGGGGTCCGGGGGGAGGGCGGACTGAAGCTTTCTTT. Translation gives CASSQEGGPGGGRTEAFF.

This sequence joins TRBV15 and TRBJ2-7, with 8 nucleotides matching TRBD1. Germline CDR1 and CDR2: LNHNV and YYDKDF (reference sequence). The CDR3 loop spans 17 amino acids. Losses at the gene ends were 3 bases for V and 2 bases for J; bases not matched to a gene: 12. In DNA form, the CDR3 reads TGTGCCACCAGCAGGCTGCCCGTGACAGGGGATACCTACGAGCAGTACTTC. Its translation: CATSRLPVTGDTYEQYF.

This clone occurred a few times. The rearrangement joins TRBV28 to TRBJ1-2; D is ambiguous. The CDR3 length is 15 residues. The V gene lost 7 bases and the J gene lost 4 bases, with 19 bases spanning the gap. CDR1 is MDHEN, CDR2 SYDVKM, per germline. Here the CDR3 DNA reads TGTGCCAGCACCATTCTATTTGGTTCTTCCTATGGCTACACCTTC. This encodes CASTILFGSSYGYTF.

The chain recombines TRBV4-1 with TRBJ1-1; no clear D gene. The V end was cut by 5 bases, the J end by 6 bases, with 22 bases between. Germline loops: CDR1 MGHRA, CDR2 YSYEKL. The CDR3 sequence is 16 residues long. The CDR3 nucleotides are TGCGCCAGCAGCGTCAGGCAGGAACTCCAAGGCGCTGAAGCTTTCTTT. Translating gives CASSVRQELQGAEAFF.

This chain uses TRBV30 with TRBJ1-1, with D unclear. V lost 4 bases and J lost 5, with 14 bases in between. Per germline, CDR1 GTSNPN and CDR2 SVGIG (reference sequence). The CDR3 sequence is 13 residues long. CDR3 bases: TGTGCCTGGAACGGACTGGGAGGAACTGAAGCTTTCTTT. Protein: CAWNGLGGTEAFF.

This clone occurred once. This chain uses TRBV19 with TRBJ1-5; D is unresolved. The CDR3 covers 13 residues. Germline CDR1 is LNHDA and CDR2 is SQIVND (reference sequence). Trimming left V 5 bases short and J 5 bases short, with 10 bases between. This chain's CDR3 is CASSPQVDQPQHF. DNA for the CDR3: TGTGCCAGTAGTCCTCAGGTGGATCAGCCCCAGCATTTT.

The chain joins TRBV30 to TRBJ1-6; a weak D match, TRBD1 (6 bases). The CDR3 covers 17 residues. V lost 1 base to trimming and J lost 3 bases, with 16 bases between them. Germline CDR1 GTSNPN, CDR2 SVGIG (reference sequence). The CDR3 here is CAWSGDTTGSYNSPLHF. The CDR3 DNA reads TGTGCCTGGAGTGGAGATACGACAGGAAGCTATAATTCACCCCTCCACTTT.

As DNA, the CDR3 is TGCGCCAGCAGCCAGGGAGGGGCTACCGAGCAGTACTTC. It specifies CASSQGGATEQYF. The V gene is TRBV4-1, the J gene TRBJ2-5; 7 bases agree with TRBD2. The J call may be in error: the DNA end matches TRBJ2-7 better. CDR3 length equals 13 residues. Germline V gene data show CDR1 as MGHRA and CDR2 as YSYEKL.

The chain recombines TRBV6-6 with TRBJ2-1, with D perhaps TRBD2 (6 bases). Germline CDR1 reads MNHNY; CDR2 reads SVGAGI (reference sequence). The CDR3 contains 13 residues. Trimming pared 8 bases from V and 6 bases from J, leaving 14 bases between. This CDR3 is CASALATANEQFF. The DNA for the CDR3 is TGTGCCAGCGCGCTAGCGACGGCCAATGAGCAGTTCTTC.

This chain uses TRBV19 with TRBJ1-1, with 7 positions matching TRBD1. Germline V gene lookup returns CDR1 LNHDA and CDR2 SQIVND (reference sequence). The CDR3 length is 14 residues. V lost 6 bases and J lost 2; bases outside the gene matches: 6. The CDR3 DNA is TGTGCCAGTAGGAGGACAGGAGCAAACACTGAAGCTTTCTTT. It specifies CASRRTGANTEAFF.

This clone was found once. The chain recombines TRBV7-9 with TRBJ2-5, with TRBD2 matching over 10 bases. Germline CDR1 reads SEHNR; CDR2 reads FQNEAQ (reference sequence). V lost 5 bases to trimming and J lost 5 bases; unmatched junction nucleotides: 11. The CDR3 has 16 amino acids. Here the CDR3 DNA reads TGTGCCAGCAGCCCGTCTTCGGGACTAGCGAGGGAGACCCAGTACTTC. It encodes CASSPSSGLARETQYF.

This clone has just one count. At the DNA level, this CDR3 is encoded by other sequences in the same sample as well. The CDR3 DNA reads TGCGCCAGCAGCCAAGACGATTCGACAGGGACCAAAAACATTCAGTACTTC. Translating gives CASSQDDSTGTKNIQYF. The gene calls are TRBV4-1 and TRBJ2-4; 7 positions match TRBD1. The CDR3 length is 17 residues. Trimming cost V 0 bases and J 2 bases; bases outside gene matches: 7. CDR1 and CDR2 from the germline V gene are MGHRA and YSYEKL.

V and J are TRBV27 and TRBJ2-1, with D possibly TRBD1 on 7 matching bases. The CDR3 covers 18 residues. V shed 3 bases and J shed 5 bases, with 23 bases lying between them. The germline gives CDR1 MNHEY, CDR2 SMNVEV (reference sequence). The CDR3 reads CASSFSGGTTEKNNEQFF. The CDR3 nucleotides read TGTGCCAGCAGTTTTTCAGGGGGGACAACTGAAAAAAACAATGAGCAGTTCTTC.

The CDR3 is CASSRQGSNTEAFF. CDR3 coding DNA: TGTGCCAGCAGCCGACAGGGGTCGAACACTGAAGCTTTCTTT. This chain connects TRBV7-2 to TRBJ1-1; TRBD1 aligns across 8 bases. The CDR3 consists of 14 residues. In germline, CDR1 is SGHTA, CDR2 FQGNSA. J lost 1 base, V lost 5 bases, and 3 bases had no gene match.

This clone was counted a single time. The V gene is TRBV15, the J gene TRBJ1-6; no clear D gene. The CDR3 is 14 residues long. The germline CDR1 and CDR2 sequences are LNHNV and YYDKDF (reference sequence). V lost 0 bases to trimming and J lost 6 bases, with 6 bases between them. Here the CDR3 reads CATSRDAVNSPLHF. The CDR3 nucleotides are TGTGCCACCAGCAGAGATGCAGTTAATTCACCCCTCCACTTT.

The chain is built from TRBV4-3 and TRBJ1-2, with 10 nucleotides matching TRBD1. V gave up 4 bases and J gave up 3 bases; unmatched junction bases: 14. Germline V gene data show CDR1 as LGHNA and CDR2 as YSLEER. This CDR3 comprises 18 residues. The CDR3 nucleotides are TGCGCCAGCAGCCGGGGAATAACTACCGGGACAGGGGACTATGGCTACACCTTC. Translation: CASSRGITTGTGDYGYTF.

This clone was seen only a few times. The chain joins TRBV19 to TRBJ1-2; 7 bases align to TRBD1. Germline CDR1 LNHDA, CDR2 SQIVND (reference sequence). The V gene end was trimmed by 5 bases and the J gene end by 4 bases; junction bases not matched to a gene: 4. This CDR3 region has 13 residues. CDR3 region: CASSRDSVYGYTF. The CDR3 DNA reads TGTGCCAGTAGTCGGGACAGTGTCTATGGCTACACCTTC.

The genes are TRBV7-8 and TRBJ2-1; 7 bases agree with TRBD2. The CDR3 has 16 amino acids. J lost 0 bases, V lost 2 bases, and 4 bases had no gene match. The germline V gene has CDR1 SGHVS and CDR2 FQNEAQ. The CDR3, as DNA: TGTGCCAGCAGCTTACAGCGGGATCTCTCCTACAATGAGCAGTTCTTC. It yields the protein CASSLQRDLSYNEQFF.

This chain links TRBV7-9 with TRBJ1-2; D gene uncertain. V was cut by 3 bases and J by 4 bases, with 12 bases left in between. This CDR3 contains 14 residues. Germline-derived CDR1 and CDR2 are SEHNR and FQNEAQ (reference sequence). The CDR3: CASSFNSGSYGYTF. The CDR3 DNA reads as TGTGCCAGCAGCTTTAACTCGGGATCCTATGGCTACACCTTC.

The chain combines TRBV5-4 with TRBJ1-3; D unclear. The CDR3 loop spans 13 amino acids. Trimming cost V 0 bases and J 4 bases, with 5 bases left between them. Per germline, CDR1 SGHNT and CDR2 YYREEE (reference sequence). The CDR3 sequence: CASSLDTGNTIYF. CDR3 DNA sequence: TGTGCCAGCAGCTTGGACACCGGAAACACCATATATTTT.

This chain joins TRBV18 and TRBJ2-7; 8 nucleotides line up with TRBD1. This CDR3 is 14 amino acids long. CDR1 is KGHSH and CDR2 is LQKENI in the germline V gene. With V trimmed by 5 bases and J by 0 bases, 3 bases remained unmatched. CDR3 sequence reads: CASSSTGASYEQYF. The CDR3 coding sequence is TGTGCCAGCTCATCGACAGGGGCCTCCTACGAGCAGTACTTC.